The subject of this entry is one T cell receptor (beta chain). Its antigen is unknown. The data derive from a study of blood T cells in healthy people across ages. Whole-study findings and limits: Donors of long life had a larger count of naive CD4+ cells and greater diversity than aged donors.

Alongside a J-beta primer mix, a sample-barcoded 5' primer served in a second PCR lasting roughly 6 to 11 cycles. TCRdb re-called the 5' RACE reads through MiXCR, storing one row per CDR3 protein. The table shows around 700,000 distinct CDR3 sequences, with 20% to 25% occurring only once. The CDR3 totals 14 residues. Germline V gives CDR1 MGHRA, CDR2 YSYEKL. V lost 1 base and J 1 base, leaving 7 bases between the germline ends. These data are also associated with another study on T cells of mothers and their children. That report adds: Mothers and children who were related shared slightly more overlap than unrelated pairs, but not significantly more.

Source material: blood. The clonotype comes from a boy between 10 and 17 years old in good health. The V and J genes are TRBV4-1 and TRBJ1-1; no firm D call. The CDR3 sequence is CASSQVRTNTEAFF. DNA for the CDR3: TGCGCCAGCAGCCAAGTAAGGACGAACACTGAAGCTTTCTTT.